A selection of T cell receptor beta chains follows, all from one sample in a study of breast tumors, draining lymph nodes, adjacent tissues. One entry per CDR3 protein results from TCRdb running MiXCR on the multiplex PCR reads. The sample has about 12,000 distinct CDR3 sequences, roughly 53% seen once; the top ten hold about 40%. The specimen sequenced was breast tumor tissue. Every receptor here comes from a female donor with breast cancer. Some clones in this sample may be carry-over from other donors' samples. CDR3s include the opening cysteine and the closing phenylalanine or tryptophan. The order of the fields is V gene, J gene, D gene, clone size, CDR3 protein, CDR3 DNA. The D gene is left open where the match is weak. Part of the rows lack a size; the others show once, few, many or a class for expanded clones.

>TRBV3-1|TRBJ2-7|NA|NA
CASSQDGGASYEQYF
TGTGCCAGCAGCCAAGATGGGGGCGCTTCCTACGAGCAGTACTTC
>TRBV2|TRBJ2-2|TRBD1|NA
CASSRKTGVLPGELFF
TGTGCCAGCAGCAGAAAGACAGGGGTTCTTCCCGGGGAGCTGTTTTTT
>TRBV6-1|TRBJ1-3|TRBD1|few
CASRSGTVISGNTIYF
TGTGCCAGCAGGTCCGGGACAGTGATCTCTGGAAACACCATATATTTT
>TRBV7-6|TRBJ2-7|TRBD1|few
CASSFGTGLTYEQYF
TGTGCCAGCAGCTTCGGGACAGGGCTCACCTACGAGCAGTACTTC
>TRBV2|TRBJ1-3|NA|NA
CASSEWRASGNTIYF
TGTGCCAGCAGTGAATGGCGGGCCTCTGGAAACACCATATATTTT
>TRBV20-1|TRBJ2-5|TRBD1|NA
CSAVGQAANQETQYF
TGCAGTGCCGTGGGACAGGCAGCGAACCAAGAGACCCAGTACTTC
>TRBV6-5|TRBJ2-3|TRBD1|NA
CASSHSGQGSYSTDTQYF
TGTGCCAGCAGTCACTCCGGACAGGGGAGTTATAGCACAGATACGCAGTATTTT
>TRBV29-1|TRBJ2-7|TRBD1|NA
CSVLTGEQYF
TGCAGCGTGTTGACAGGGGAGCAGTACTTC
>TRBV12-3/TRBV12-4|TRBJ2-7|TRBD1|NA
CASSPWNRGLQYEQYF
TGTGCCAGCAGCCCGTGGAACAGGGGGCTCCAATACGAGCAGTACTTC
>TRBV29-1|TRBJ1-2|NA|NA
CSVVQVNYGYTF
TGCAGCGTTGTACAGGTCAACTATGGCTACACCTTC
>TRBV12-5|TRBJ2-7|TRBD2|NA
CASGLLAGGEQYF
TGTGCTAGTGGTTTACTAGCGGGTGGTGAGCAGTACTTC
>TRBV7-2|TRBJ2-2|TRBD2|NA
CASSGWTSLTGELFF
TGTGCCAGCAGCGGCTGGACTAGCCTCACCGGGGAGCTGTTTTTT
>TRBV28|TRBJ1-6|NA|few
CASRNIRSPLHF
TGTGCCAGCAGAAACATACGGTCACCCCTCCACTTT
>TRBV3-1|TRBJ2-3|NA|NA
CASSQDLADFTDTQYF
TGTGCCAGCAGCCAAGATTTGGCGGATTTCACAGATACGCAGTATTTT
>TRBV4-3|TRBJ2-3|TRBD1|many
CASSIRDRGQDTQYF
TGCGCCAGCAGCATCCGGGACAGGGGACAAGATACGCAGTATTTT
>TRBV20-1|TRBJ2-5|TRBD2|NA
CSARLGGETQYF
TGCAGTGCTAGGTTGGGGGGGGAGACCCAGTACTTC
>TRBV7-6|TRBJ2-3|NA|NA
CASSFWGRSQSTDPQYF
TGTGCCAGCAGCTTCTGGGGGCGCTCCCAGTCCACAGATCCGCAGTATTTT
>TRBV29-1|TRBJ2-7|TRBD1|once
CSVSYAATGGEQYF
TGCAGCGTTAGTTACGCCGCGACAGGGGGCGAGCAGTACTTC
>TRBV20-1|TRBJ1-2|TRBD1|few
CSGDRGWNGYTF
TGCAGTGGTGACAGGGGGTGGAATGGCTACACCTTC
>TRBV29-1|TRBJ2-7|TRBD1|NA
CSGGTGGSYEQYF
TGCAGCGGGGGGACAGGGGGCTCCTACGAGCAGTACTTC